These 17 T cell receptor beta chains were sequenced from one sample in a study of T cell repertoires in cytomegalovirus infection. Via MiXCR, TCRdb re-called the reads, giving one row per CDR3 protein. The repertoire has roughly 640,000 distinct CDR3 sequences, less than 25% of them found once; the top ten carry around 7.6%. Input material: CD8+ T cells from PBMCs. The receptors were gathered from a human donor in good health (CMV status not recorded). Some clones in this sample may be carry-over from other donors' samples.

The chain carries TRBV7-9 and TRBJ2-3; weak D call: TRBD1 (5 bases). The CDR3 consists of 12 residues. V was clipped by 8 bases and J by 6 bases, with 12 bases between them. Germline CDR1 is SEHNR and CDR2 is FQNEAQ (reference sequence). Written as DNA, the CDR3 is TGTGCCAGCCGTCTAGGGGCGGATACGCAGTATTTT. Protein product: CASRLGADTQYF.

On this clonotype: A much bigger clone sits one base away, suggesting this may be a read error. The genes are TRBV7-8 and TRBJ2-5; no reliable D call. The CDR3 length is 14 residues. V lost 10 bases to trimming and J lost 1 base, with 16 bases between them. The germline V gene has CDR1 SGHVS and CDR2 FQNEAQ. The CDR3 DNA follows: TGTGCCAACACCTCTTACGGCAGCCAAGAGACCCAGTACTTC. This sequence encodes CANTSYGSQETQYF. The full variable domain, in which reference TRBV7-8 and TRBJ2-5 provide the parts outside the CDR3, is GAGVSQSPRYKVAKRGQDVALRCDPISGHVSLFWYQQALGQGPEFLTYFQNEAQLDKSGLPSDRFFAERPEGSVSTLKIQRTQQEDSAVYLCANTSYGSQETQYFGPGTRLLVL.

The chain links TRBV7-9 to TRBJ1-1, with D possibly being TRBD1 (5 bases). The CDR3 contains 15 residues. CDR1 and CDR2 from the germline V gene are SEHNR and FQNEAQ (reference sequence). V shed 4 bases and J shed 2 bases, with 14 bases lying between them. DNA of the CDR3: TGTGCCAGCAGCTCCCCGGGGGGGTCAAACACTGAAGCTTTCTTT. Translation gives CASSSPGGSNTEAFF.

In this sample, this clonotype turned up a few times. The V call is TRBV29-1, the J call TRBJ2-1; a weak D match, TRBD2 (5 bases). V was clipped by 4 bases and J by 4 bases, with 11 bases between them. Germline V gives CDR1 SQVTM, CDR2 ANQGSEA. The CDR3 contains 13 residues. CDR3 amino acids: CSVVVATYNEQFF. Written as DNA, the CDR3 is TGCAGCGTTGTGGTAGCGACGTACAATGAGCAGTTCTTC.

This clonotype was observed a few times. The CDR3 DNA sequence: TGTGCCAGCTCACCAGGGGGAGGGGGAAGCAATCAGCCCCAGCATTTT. Translation gives CASSPGGGGSNQPQHF. This chain joins TRBV18 and TRBJ1-5; weak D call: TRBD1 (6 bases). V gave up 2 bases and J gave up 1 base, with 12 bases separating them. CDR1 is KGHSH, CDR2 LQKENI, per germline. The CDR3 is made up of 16 amino acids.

There are many counts of this clonotype. The V call is TRBV7-8, the J call TRBJ2-3; 8 nucleotides agree with TRBD1. The CDR3 is 18 amino acids. Germline CDR1 is SGHVS and CDR2 is FQNEAQ. V dropped 3 bases and J dropped 3; count of bases not matched to a gene: 14. Written as DNA, the CDR3 is TGTGCCAGCAGCTTTCTCCAACTACAGGGGGGTAGGACAGATACGCAGTATTTT. Encoded protein: CASSFLQLQGGRTDTQYF.

The chain joins TRBV28 to TRBJ2-1, with TRBD2 identical over 7 bases. CDR3 length equals 15 residues. Germline V gene lookup returns CDR1 MDHEN and CDR2 SYDVKM. The junction had 11 bases not matched to a gene; V was cut back by 5 bases and J by 7 bases. The chain's CDR3 is CASSERGPRVNEQFF. The CDR3 DNA follows: TGTGCCAGCAGTGAGCGGGGACCGCGGGTAAATGAGCAGTTCTTC. The entire variable domain, with the rest obtained from reference TRBV28 and TRBJ2-1, is as follows: DVKVTQSSRYLVKRTGEKVFLECVQDMDHENMFWYRQDPGLGLRLIYFSYDVKMKEKGDIPEGYSVSREKKERFSLILESASTNQTSMYLCASSERGPRVNEQFFGPGTRLTVL.

J is TRBJ1-4 and V is TRBV5-1; 7 bases match TRBD1. The CDR3 length is 16 residues. The germline CDR1 and CDR2 sequences are SGHRS and YFSETQ. Losses at the gene ends were 7 bases for V and 3 bases for J; bases not matched to a gene: 12. CDR3 protein: CASGDRTGDPNEKLFF. CDR3 coding DNA: TGCGCCAGCGGCGACCGAACAGGGGATCCTAATGAAAAACTGTTTTTT.

This clonotype was counted many times. The chain recombines TRBV7-8 with TRBJ2-2; D is uncertain. V dropped 4 bases and J dropped 3 bases, with 3 bases sitting between them. The CDR3 runs 12 residues. Germline V gene sequence: CDR1 SGHVS, CDR2 FQNEAQ. The CDR3 protein is CASSSYTGELFF. The CDR3 DNA reads as TGTGCCAGCAGCTCTTACACCGGGGAGCTGTTTTTT.

This clonotype was recorded many times. The chain joins TRBV7-9 to TRBJ2-2, with TRBD1 as a possible D gene (5 bases). Trimming removed 2 bases from V and 2 bases from J, with 12 bases in between. The CDR3 length is 16 residues. Looked up from germline, CDR1 is SEHNR and CDR2 is FQNEAQ (reference sequence). DNA for the CDR3: TGTGCCAGCAGCTTACCGGGCAGGGTAAACACCGGGGAGCTGTTTTTT. Translating gives CASSLPGRVNTGELFF.

The table lists this clonotype with a few counts. The rearrangement links TRBV28 to TRBJ2-5; no clear D. V was cut by 8 bases and J by 4 bases, with 11 bases left in between. Germline CDR1 reads MDHEN; CDR2 reads SYDVKM. The CDR3 totals 12 residues. As DNA, the CDR3 is TGTGCCAGCCGCGCGGTTCGAGAGACCCAGTACTTC. Its translation is CASRAVRETQYF.

Many counts were recorded for this clonotype. V is TRBV7-2 and J is TRBJ2-3, with D maybe TRBD1 (6 bases). CDR1 and CDR2 (germline): SGHTA, FQGNSA. CDR3 size: 15 residues. V shed 3 bases and J shed 5 bases, with 15 bases lying between them. The CDR3 here is CASSFTPDSRDTQYF. The DNA of the CDR3 is TGTGCCAGCAGCTTCACCCCGGACAGTAGAGATACGCAGTATTTT. Combining the CDR3 with reference TRBV7-2 and TRBJ2-3 gives the whole variable domain GAGVSQSPSNKVTEKGKDVELRCDPISGHTALYWYRQSLGQGLEFLIYFQGNSAPDKSGLPSDRFSAERTGGSVSTLTIQRTQQEDSAVYLCASSFTPDSRDTQYFGPGTRLTVL.

This clonotype was found a few times. This rearrangement joins TRBV29-1 to TRBJ2-6; 10 bases map to TRBD1. The germline CDR1 and CDR2 sequences are SQVTM and ANQGSEA. The J segment lost 3 bases and the V segment lost 6 bases, leaving 17 bases of the junction unmatched. The CDR3 is 19 residues long. The CDR3 DNA follows: TGCAGCGTCAGGATTCAACCGGGACAGGGGAAAGGTGGGGCCAACGTCCTGACTTTC. As protein: CSVRIQPGQGKGGANVLTF.

The table lists this clonotype with a few counts. This rearrangement joins TRBV28 to TRBJ2-3, with 11 bases identical to TRBD1. Trimming cost V 4 bases and J 5 bases; bases outside gene matches: 5. The length of the CDR3 is 15 residues. Germline-derived CDR1 and CDR2 are MDHEN and SYDVKM. Here the CDR3 reads CASSSGTGGGDTQYF. The CDR3, as DNA: TGTGCCAGCAGTTCCGGGACAGGGGGGGGAGATACGCAGTATTTT.

The chain employs TRBV10-2 and TRBJ2-4, with 7 bases lining up with TRBD1. The CDR3 runs to 13 residues. Germline CDR1 and CDR2: WSHSY and SAAADI. J gave up 5 bases and V 6 bases, and 4 bases lay outside the gene matches. The CDR3 bases are TGCGCCAGCAGACAGGGGTCCGAAAACATTCAGTACTTC. Translating it yields CASRQGSENIQYF.

This chain links TRBV18 with TRBJ2-7; D is perhaps TRBD2 (5 bases). This CDR3 has 14 residues. The V gene lost 2 bases and the J gene lost 5 bases, with 13 bases spanning the gap. The germline gives CDR1 KGHSH, CDR2 LQKENI. CDR3 region: CASSPGQLGDEQYV. The CDR3 bases are TGTGCCAGCTCACCAGGGCAACTAGGAGACGAGCAGTACGTC.

This clonotype was detected only once. The rearrangement joins TRBV29-1 to TRBJ2-7; 7 bases align to TRBD1. This CDR3 comprises 12 residues. CDR1 is SQVTM and CDR2 is ANQGSEA in the germline V gene. V lost 5 bases, J lost 4 bases, and 5 bases stayed unmatched. Written as DNA, the CDR3 is TGCAGCGTTTTAGGGGGCGAGTACGAGCAGTACTTC. Amino acids: CSVLGGEYEQYF.